The 2 T cell receptor beta chains in this list originate from one sample, sequenced in a study of shared clonotypes between healthy human individuals. CD8 cells regarded as naive lacked CD45RO, were positively chosen for CCR7, and omitted terminally differentiated effector memory CD45RA+ cells. Profiling relied on immunoSEQ multiplex PCR, and the TCRdb table lists in-frame clones only, not all of them. This table holds 450,000 to 700,000 clones, about 95% found once. Sequencing was done on a sample of naive CD8+ T cells sorted from blood. All receptors come from a woman under 40 in good health.

The chain employs TRBV5-1 and TRBJ2-5; TRBD1 is a possible D gene (5 bases). Germline V lookup: CDR1 SGHRS, CDR2 YFSETQ. The CDR3 runs to 13 residues. Trimming pared 4 bases from V and 2 bases from J, leaving 9 bases between. The CDR3 DNA reads as TGCGCCAGCAGCACGGACACTCAAGAGACCCAGTACTTC. This encodes CASSTDTQETQYF. Looking up the rest from reference TRBV5-1 and TRBJ2-5 gives the full variable domain: KAGVTQTPRYLIKTRGQQVTLSCSPISGHRSVSWYQQTPGQGLQFLFEYFSETQRNKGNFPGRFSGRQFSNSRSEMNVSTLELGDSALYLCASSTDTQETQYFGPGTRLLVL.

The chain employs TRBV27 and TRBJ2-7, with TRBD2 identical over 8 bases. Germline V CDR1 and CDR2: MNHEY, SMNVEV (reference sequence). V trimming: 5 bases; J trimming: 6 bases; junction bases outside the gene matches: 12. The CDR3 spans 15 residues. The CDR3 DNA reads as TGTGCCAGCAGTCTCAGCGTAGCTAGCGGGCTCGAGCAGTACTTC. Its translation is CASSLSVASGLEQYF.